One and the same sample provided the 31 T cell receptor beta chains below, sequenced in a study of blood T cell repertoires in COVID-19. Using immunoSEQ multiplex PCR, the repertoire was profiled, and TCRdb retains in-frame clones only, with some absent. The repertoire holds a few hundred thousand clones, with around four fifths as singletons. Sequencing was performed on peripheral blood. Receptor source: a woman aged 50 to 60 with active or convalescent COVID-19.

This chain connects TRBV27 to TRBJ1-4; weak D call: TRBD1 (5 bases). Germline CDR1 is MNHEY and CDR2 is SMNVEV (reference sequence). Trimming took off 7 bases at V and 8 bases at J, with 17 bases between the two ends. The CDR3 runs 14 residues. The CDR3, as DNA: TGTGCCAGCACCTCAGTCAGGGATGGGGAAAAACTGTTTTTT. Translated, it gives CASTSVRDGEKLFF.

The rearrangement joins TRBV30 to TRBJ2-1, with 7 positions matching TRBD1. Germline V gives CDR1 GTSNPN, CDR2 SVGIG (reference sequence). This CDR3 is 14 amino acids long. The V and J ends lost 2 bases and 14 bases, in that order; junction bases with no gene match: 15. CDR3 bases: TGTGCCTGGAGTACGTCCGGACAGGCCGCTAGGGAGTTCTTC. Translating it yields CAWSTSGQAAREFF.

The V call is TRBV19, the J call TRBJ1-1; 8 nucleotides agree with TRBD1. The CDR3 spans 14 residues. The germline CDR1 and CDR2 sequences are LNHDA and SQIVND (reference sequence). The ends lost 4 bases at V and 7 bases at J; junction bases unmatched: 8. Written as DNA, the CDR3 is TGTGCCAGTAGTACAGGGGGCGCGAGTAGTGAAGCTTTCTTT. Translated: CASSTGGASSEAFF.

V and J are TRBV19 and TRBJ1-4, with D hard to call. The CDR3 contains 14 residues. Germline assignment: CDR1 LNHDA and CDR2 SQIVND (reference sequence). Trimming took 3 bases from V and 5 from J, leaving 10 bases between them. The CDR3 region is CASSILSRNEKLFF. CDR3 in DNA: TGTGCCAGTAGTATTCTTTCGCGAAATGAAAAACTGTTTTTT.

The chain links TRBV30 to TRBJ2-1; TRBD2 agrees at 13 bases. CDR1 and CDR2 from the germline V gene are GTSNPN and SVGIG (reference sequence). V shed 4 bases, J shed 4 bases, and the junction held 1 base outside the gene matches. CDR3 size: 14 residues. The CDR3 sequence is CAWKTSGGYNEQFF. In DNA form, the CDR3 reads TGTGCCTGGAAGACTAGCGGGGGGTACAATGAGCAGTTCTTC. Complete variable domain (other parts from reference TRBV30 and TRBJ2-1): SQTIHQWPATLVQPVGSPLSLECTVEGTSNPNLYWYRQAAGRGLQLLFYSVGIGQISSEVPQNLSASRPQDRQFILSSKKLLLSDSGFYLCAWKTSGGYNEQFFGPGTRLTVL.

The chain joins TRBV7-8 to TRBJ2-7; D unresolved. CDR1 SGHVS and CDR2 FQNEAQ come from the germline V gene. This CDR3 region has 13 residues. V was trimmed by 5 bases and J by 4 bases, leaving 12 bases between them. The CDR3 loop reads CASSPRFGYEQYF. The CDR3 DNA sequence: TGTGCCAGCAGCCCACGATTCGGGTACGAGCAGTACTTC.

The J gene is TRBJ2-1, the V gene TRBV4-1; 7 bases fit TRBD2. CDR1 and CDR2 from the germline V gene are MGHRA and YSYEKL. J was trimmed by 5 bases and V by 5 bases; bases with no gene match: 12. The CDR3 is made up of 16 amino acids. CDR3 DNA: TGCGCCAGCAGCTTTCCCCGTGGGAGGGGACACAATGAGCAGTTCTTC. Amino acid sequence: CASSFPRGRGHNEQFF.

The chain recombines TRBV5-4 with TRBJ1-1, with D hard to call. The V and J ends lost 0 bases and 4 bases respectively, with 10 bases between them. The CDR3 runs 14 residues. Germline CDR1 is SGHNT and CDR2 is YYREEE (reference sequence). The CDR3 sequence: CASSLGLPGTEAFF. In DNA, the CDR3 is TGTGCCAGCAGCTTGGGTTTACCGGGCACTGAAGCTTTCTTT.

This chain links TRBV4-1 with TRBJ1-1; D is unclear. The CDR3 contains 13 residues. Trimming pared 1 base from V and 8 bases from J, leaving 11 bases between. Germline CDR1 reads MGHRA; CDR2 reads YSYEKL. CDR3 protein: CASSQGAGREAFF. The CDR3 bases are TGCGCCAGCAGCCAAGGAGCAGGTAGGGAAGCTTTCTTT.

The chain is built from TRBV20-1 and TRBJ2-5, with D hard to call. Looked up from germline, CDR1 is DFQATT and CDR2 is SNEGSKA (reference sequence). The CDR3 loop spans 15 amino acids. V was clipped by 3 bases and J by 2 bases, with 16 bases between them. CDR3 in amino acids: CSASVATSGQETQYF. As DNA, the CDR3 is TGCAGTGCTAGTGTAGCAACCAGTGGGCAAGAGACCCAGTACTTC.

The V gene is TRBV10-1, the J gene TRBJ2-1, with 9 bases lining up with TRBD1. V gave up 6 bases and J gave up 4 bases; unmatched junction bases: 4. The CDR3 is made up of 14 amino acids. Germline values: CDR1 WNHNN, CDR2 SYGVQD (reference sequence). The CDR3 nucleotides are TGCGCCAGCAGCCGGGGACAGGGATACAATGAGCAGTTCTTC. It is translated as CASSRGQGYNEQFF.

In its sample, this clone was seen once. The J gene is TRBJ2-7, the V gene TRBV5-1; D ambiguous. The V end lost 0 bases, the J end lost 2 bases, and 9 bases lay between the germline ends. The V gene's germline CDR1 is SGHRS and CDR2 YFSETQ. The CDR3 consists of 14 residues. CDR3 amino acids: CASSLAFEAYEQYF. The CDR3 DNA reads as TGCGCCAGCAGCTTGGCTTTCGAGGCCTACGAGCAGTACTTC.

The CDR3 DNA is TGTGCCACCAGCAGAGATGGAGCAGGGCCCGGAGATACGCAGTATTTT. It encodes CATSRDGAGPGDTQYF. The J gene is TRBJ2-3, the V gene TRBV15, with a weak D call TRBD1 (5 bases). Germline V gene lookup returns CDR1 LNHNV and CDR2 YYDKDF (reference sequence). The CDR3 length is 16 residues. V was clipped by 0 bases and J by 5 bases, with 15 bases between them.

The chain is built from TRBV19 and TRBJ2-1; TRBD2 might be the D (7 bases). The CDR3 is made up of 16 amino acids. The germline gives CDR1 LNHDA, CDR2 SQIVND (reference sequence). Trimming shortened V by 5 bases and J by 0 bases, and 14 bases separated the two germline ends. CDR3 sequence reads: CASSELADSSYNEQFF. The DNA for the CDR3 is TGTGCCAGTAGTGAGCTAGCGGACAGCTCCTACAATGAGCAGTTCTTC.

In its sample, this clone was seen once. The chain couples TRBV10-3 to TRBJ2-3; weak D call: TRBD2 (6 bases). The V gene lost 7 bases and the J gene lost 1 base, with 15 bases spanning the gap. Germline CDR1 reads ENHRY; CDR2 reads SYGVKD. The CDR3 spans 15 residues. The CDR3 sequence: CAITSDGGGTDTQYF. The CDR3 DNA reads TGTGCCATCACCTCGGACGGAGGGGGCACAGATACGCAGTATTTT.

This clone was seen only a few times. The CDR3 sequence is CASSEGPGGSPLHF. Here the CDR3 DNA reads TGTGCCAGCAGTGAAGGACCGGGGGGTTCACCCCTCCACTTT. This chain connects TRBV6-4 to TRBJ1-6; TRBD1 is a possible D gene (5 bases). The V end lost 3 bases, the J end lost 9 bases, and 12 bases lay between the germline ends. Germline V lookup: CDR1 MRHNA, CDR2 SNTAGT. CDR3 size: 14 residues.

The V gene is TRBV3-1 (or the pseudogene TRBV3-2), the J gene TRBJ2-1, with 7 bases matching TRBD2. J lost 0 bases, V lost 0 bases, and 5 bases had no gene match. Germline lookup yields CDR1 LGHDT and CDR2 YNNKEL (reference sequence). The CDR3 length is 17 residues. The CDR3 DNA reads TGTGCCAGCAGCCAAGATTACGGGAGGAGCTCCTACAATGAGCAGTTCTTC. As protein: CASSQDYGRSSYNEQFF.

The rearrangement joins TRBV29-1 to TRBJ2-1, with D tentatively TRBD1 (6 bases). The CDR3 spans 16 residues. Per germline, CDR1 SQVTM and CDR2 ANQGSEA. Trimming removed 0 bases from V and 3 bases from J, with 15 bases in between. CDR3 region: CSVEDRPGVGYNEQFF. The CDR3 DNA is TGCAGCGTTGAAGATCGTCCAGGGGTAGGCTACAATGAGCAGTTCTTC.

The rearrangement joins TRBV3-1 (or the pseudogene TRBV3-2) to TRBJ2-7, with 10 bases that match TRBD2. The CDR3 spans 15 residues. V lost 3 bases to trimming and J lost 0 bases; unmatched junction nucleotides: 2. Germline V CDR1 and CDR2: LGHDT, YNNKEL (reference sequence). DNA of the CDR3: TGTGCCAGCAGCCAGGGGACTAGCGCCTCCTACGAGCAGTACTTC. Amino acids: CASSQGTSASYEQYF.

This rearrangement joins TRBV7-9 to TRBJ2-1, with a possible D match to TRBD2 (5 bases). The CDR3 has 16 residues. Trimming took 5 bases from V and 6 from J, leaving 20 bases between them. The germline gives CDR1 SEHNR, CDR2 FQNEAQ (reference sequence). The CDR3 reads CASSPEAQLGVNEQFF. The DNA of the CDR3 is TGTGCCAGCAGCCCCGAGGCCCAGCTCGGGGTCAATGAGCAGTTCTTC.

The chain carries TRBV5-4 and TRBJ2-5; no clear D gene. V was pared by 4 bases and J by 3 bases, with 10 bases between. The germline V gene has CDR1 SGHNT and CDR2 YYREEE (reference sequence). This CDR3 contains 13 residues. The CDR3 reads CASSAPREETQYF. In DNA form, the CDR3 reads TGTGCCAGCAGCGCACCCCGGGAAGAGACCCAGTACTTC.

The chain has TRBV29-1 and TRBJ1-1; D possibly corresponds to TRBD1 (6 bases). This CDR3 region has 16 residues. Trimming took 4 bases from V and 0 from J, leaving 18 bases between them. Germline CDR1 SQVTM, CDR2 ANQGSEA. CDR3: CSVGMTGTIMNTEAFF. In DNA form, the CDR3 reads TGCAGCGTTGGGATGACAGGAACAATAATGAACACTGAAGCTTTCTTT.

On this clone itself: The junction and the germline gene differ at one end; a read error may be behind it. The chain has TRBV11-2 and TRBJ1-1; TRBD1 matches 7 bases. CDR1 is SGHAT, CDR2 FQNNGV, per germline. There are 15 residues in the CDR3. In DNA form, the CDR3 reads TGTGCCAGCACCTTACAGGGGTGGGCGAACACTGAAGCTTTCTTT. Residues: CASTLQGWANTEAFF.

This chain joins TRBV5-4 and TRBJ2-3; D gene ambiguous. CDR1 is SGHNT, CDR2 YYREEE, per germline (reference sequence). The CDR3 length is 17 residues. Trimming shortened V by 5 bases and J by 2 bases, and 21 bases separated the two germline ends. Here the CDR3 reads CASSRSTRRLSTDTQYF. CDR3 DNA sequence: TGTGCCAGCAGTCGGAGTACTCGTAGATTATCCACAGATACGCAGTATTTT. The whole variable domain, filled in from reference TRBV5-4 and TRBJ2-3, reads ETGVTQSPTHLIKTRGQQVTLRCSSQSGHNTVSWYQQALGQGPQFIFQYYREEENGRGNFPPRFSGLQFPNYSSELNVNALELDDSALYLCASSRSTRRLSTDTQYFGPGTRLTVL.

The chain combines TRBV5-6 with TRBJ1-5; the match to TRBD1 covers 7 bases. In germline, CDR1 is SGHDT, CDR2 YYEEEE. The CDR3 length is 16 residues. V gave up 4 bases and J gave up 1 base; unmatched junction bases: 8. The CDR3: CASSVYRGISNQPQHF. The CDR3 DNA sequence: TGTGCCAGCAGCGTTTACAGGGGTATCAGCAATCAGCCCCAGCATTTT.

The chain links TRBV18 to TRBJ1-1; D is unclear. The CDR3 is 18 amino acids. Per germline, CDR1 KGHSH and CDR2 LQKENI. Trimming pared 1 base from V and 1 base from J, leaving 19 bases between. This CDR3 reads CASSPLSVGQAGNTEAFF. CDR3 in DNA: TGTGCCAGCTCACCACTCTCAGTCGGCCAGGCGGGGAACACTGAAGCTTTCTTT.

The V and J genes are TRBV5-4 and TRBJ1-4; the match to TRBD1 covers 9 bases. The CDR3 runs to 15 residues. Looked up from germline, CDR1 is SGHNT and CDR2 is YYREEE (reference sequence). V lost 4 bases to trimming and J lost 8 bases; unmatched junction nucleotides: 9. The CDR3 DNA reads as TGTGCCAGCAGCCAAGGACAGGGGATTAAGGAAAAACTGTTTTTT. Encoded protein: CASSQGQGIKEKLFF.

V usage is TRBV5-1 and J usage is TRBJ2-7; D is unresolved. From germline, CDR1 is SGHRS and CDR2 YFSETQ. The CDR3 extends over 11 amino acids. V shed 4 bases and J shed 3 bases, with 5 bases lying between them. CDR3: CASSQNYEQYF. CDR3 in DNA: TGCGCCAGCAGCCAAAACTACGAGCAGTACTTC. The variable domain in full, completed from reference TRBV5-1 and TRBJ2-7, reads KAGVTQTPRYLIKTRGQQVTLSCSPISGHRSVSWYQQTPGQGLQFLFEYFSETQRNKGNFPGRFSGRQFSNSRSEMNVSTLELGDSALYLCASSQNYEQYFGPGTRLTVT.

The J gene is TRBJ1-2, the V gene TRBV9; D may be TRBD1 (6 bases). Looked up from germline, CDR1 is SGDLS and CDR2 is YYNGEE. CDR3 length: 13 amino acids. V lost 3 bases and J 7 bases, leaving 13 bases between the germline ends. The CDR3 DNA reads as TGTGCCAGCAGCGGCCTCGTGGGGGCTGGCTACACCTTC. As protein: CASSGLVGAGYTF.

This chain joins TRBV21-1 and TRBJ2-7; the listed D gene, TRBD1, was not tested against the DNA. TRBV21-1 is listed as a pseudogene. The CDR3 totals 16 residues. CDR3 region: CASSKDRQGGVVLQYF. The CDR3 DNA follows: TGTGCCAGCAGCAAAGATCGACAGGGCGGCGTTGTGCTGCAGTACTTC.

The chain combines TRBV7-2 with TRBJ1-2; TRBD1 matches at 10 bases. The CDR3 sequence is 18 residues long. Germline V gives CDR1 SGHTA, CDR2 FQGNSA. V lost 5 bases to trimming and J lost 8 bases; unmatched junction nucleotides: 20. The CDR3 DNA sequence: TGTGCCAGCAGCGACGGTGGATGGGCCGGGACAGGGGTTAAAGGCTACACCTTC. This encodes CASSDGGWAGTGVKGYTF.